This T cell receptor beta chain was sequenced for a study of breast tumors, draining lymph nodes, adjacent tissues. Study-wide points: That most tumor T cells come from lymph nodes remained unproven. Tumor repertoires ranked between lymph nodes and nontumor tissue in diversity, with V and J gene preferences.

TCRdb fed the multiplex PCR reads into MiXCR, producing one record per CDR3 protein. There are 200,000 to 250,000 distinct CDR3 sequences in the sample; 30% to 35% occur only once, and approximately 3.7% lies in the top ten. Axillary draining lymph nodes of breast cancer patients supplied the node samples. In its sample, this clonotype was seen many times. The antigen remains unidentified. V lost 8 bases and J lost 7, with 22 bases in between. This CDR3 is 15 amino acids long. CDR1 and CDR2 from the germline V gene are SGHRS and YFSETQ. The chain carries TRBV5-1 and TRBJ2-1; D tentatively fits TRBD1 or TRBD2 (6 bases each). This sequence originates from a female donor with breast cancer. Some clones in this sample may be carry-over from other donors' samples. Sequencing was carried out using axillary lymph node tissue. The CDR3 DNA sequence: TGCGCCAGTCAAACGGGGGCGGGGACCTGGAATGAGCAGTTCTTC. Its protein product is CASQTGAGTWNEQFF.